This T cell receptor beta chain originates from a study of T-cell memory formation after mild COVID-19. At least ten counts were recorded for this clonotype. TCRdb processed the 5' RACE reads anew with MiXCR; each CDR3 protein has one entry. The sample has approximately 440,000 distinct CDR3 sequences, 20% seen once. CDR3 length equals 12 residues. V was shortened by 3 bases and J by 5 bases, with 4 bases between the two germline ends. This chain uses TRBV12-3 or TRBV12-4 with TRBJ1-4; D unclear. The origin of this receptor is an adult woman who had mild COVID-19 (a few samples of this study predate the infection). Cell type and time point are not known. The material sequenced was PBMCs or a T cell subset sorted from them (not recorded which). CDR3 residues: CASSFGNEKLFF. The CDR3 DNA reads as TGTGCCAGCAGTTTTGGGAATGAAAAACTGTTTTTT.